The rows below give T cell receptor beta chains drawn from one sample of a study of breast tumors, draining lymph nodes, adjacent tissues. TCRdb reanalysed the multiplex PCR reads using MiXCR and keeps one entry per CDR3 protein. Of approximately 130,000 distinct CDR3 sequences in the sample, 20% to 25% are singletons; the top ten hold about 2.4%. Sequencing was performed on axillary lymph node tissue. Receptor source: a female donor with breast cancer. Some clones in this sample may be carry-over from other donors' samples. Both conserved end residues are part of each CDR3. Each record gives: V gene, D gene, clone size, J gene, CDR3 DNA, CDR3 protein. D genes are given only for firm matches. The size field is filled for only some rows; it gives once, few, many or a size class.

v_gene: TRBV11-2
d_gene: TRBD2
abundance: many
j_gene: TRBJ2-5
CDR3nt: TGTGCCAGCAGCTTCCGACTAGCGGGAAAGGAGACCCAGTACTTC
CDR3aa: CASSFRLAGKETQYF

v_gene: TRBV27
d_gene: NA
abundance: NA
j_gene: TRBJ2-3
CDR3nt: TGTGCCAGCGGACTACAGCCAGATACGCTGTATTTT
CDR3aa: CASGLQPDTLYF

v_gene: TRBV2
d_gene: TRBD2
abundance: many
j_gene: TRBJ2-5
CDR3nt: TGTGCCAGCAGTGTTCTAGCGGGAGTGCGAGAGACCCAGTACTTC
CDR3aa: CASSVLAGVRETQYF

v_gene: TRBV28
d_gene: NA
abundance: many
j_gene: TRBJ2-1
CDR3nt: TGTGCCAGCAGTTTTCCCGGTGAGCAGTTCTTC
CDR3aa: CASSFPGEQFF

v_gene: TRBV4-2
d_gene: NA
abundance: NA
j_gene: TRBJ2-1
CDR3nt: TGTGCCAGCGGCGGAGTATACAATGAGCAGTTCTTC
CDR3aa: CASGGVYNEQFF

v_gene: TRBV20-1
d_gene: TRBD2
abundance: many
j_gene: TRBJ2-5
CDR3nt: TGCAGTGCTACTTCTCTAGCGGGGCAAGAGACCCAGTACTTC
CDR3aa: CSATSLAGQETQYF

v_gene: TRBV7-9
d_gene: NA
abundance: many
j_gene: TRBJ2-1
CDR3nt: TGTGCCAGCAGCTTAGCGGCTAGCTTGGTCAATGAGCAGTTCTTC
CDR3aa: CASSLAASLVNEQFF

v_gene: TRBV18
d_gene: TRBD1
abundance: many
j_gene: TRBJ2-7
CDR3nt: TGTGCCAGCGCCACAGGGGGCCCGGGGGAGCAGTACTTC
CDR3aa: CASATGGPGEQYF

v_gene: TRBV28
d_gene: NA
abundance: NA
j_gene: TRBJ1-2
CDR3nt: TGTGCCAGCACCGTCGACAGGAACTATGGCTACACCTTC
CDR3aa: CASTVDRNYGYTF

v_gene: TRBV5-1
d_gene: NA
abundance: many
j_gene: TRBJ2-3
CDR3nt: TGCGCCAGCAGGCTCACGATCCTGCAGGATACGCAGTATTTT
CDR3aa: CASRLTILQDTQYF

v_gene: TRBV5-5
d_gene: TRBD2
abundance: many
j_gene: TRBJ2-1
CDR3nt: TGTGCCAGCAGCTCGTGGGTTCTAGCGGGGGGAGGGAATGAGCAGTTCTTC
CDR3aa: CASSSWVLAGGGNEQFF

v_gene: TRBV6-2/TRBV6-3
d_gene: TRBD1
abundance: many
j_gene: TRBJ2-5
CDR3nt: TGTGCCAGCAGGGGGGACAGGGGCCAAGAGACCCAGTACTTC
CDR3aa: CASRGDRGQETQYF

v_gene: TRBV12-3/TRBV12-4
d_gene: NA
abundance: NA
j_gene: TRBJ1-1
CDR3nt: TGTGCCAGCAGTTTACTCCGGAACATCAACACTGAAGCTTTCTTT
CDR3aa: CASSLLRNINTEAFF

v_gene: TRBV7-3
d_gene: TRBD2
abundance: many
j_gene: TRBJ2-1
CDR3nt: TGTGCCAGCAGCCCAAAGCGGGGGGGATACAATGAGCAGTTCTTC
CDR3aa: CASSPKRGGYNEQFF

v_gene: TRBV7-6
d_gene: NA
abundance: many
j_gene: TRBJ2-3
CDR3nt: TGTGCCAGCAGCTCAGATGGCGGGGGCACAGATACGCAGTATTTT
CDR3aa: CASSSDGGGTDTQYF

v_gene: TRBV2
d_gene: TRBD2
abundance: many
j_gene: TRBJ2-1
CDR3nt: TGTGCCAGCAGTGAAGCGCTAGCGGGAGGGCCCCACAATGAGCAGTTCTTC
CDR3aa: CASSEALAGGPHNEQFF

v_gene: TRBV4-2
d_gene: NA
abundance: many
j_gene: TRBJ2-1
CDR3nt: TGTGCCAGCAGCCATCTAGCGACCAGGGACAATGAGCAGTTCTTC
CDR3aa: CASSHLATRDNEQFF

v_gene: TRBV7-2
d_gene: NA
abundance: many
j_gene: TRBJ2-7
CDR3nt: TGTGCCAGCAGACGGGCCCACTCCTACGAGCAGTACTTC
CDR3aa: CASRRAHSYEQYF

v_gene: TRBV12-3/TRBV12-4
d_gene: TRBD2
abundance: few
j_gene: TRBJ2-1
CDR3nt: TGTGCCAGCAGGGGGGGACTAGCGGGAGTGGGTGAGCAGTTCTTC
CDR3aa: CASRGGLAGVGEQFF

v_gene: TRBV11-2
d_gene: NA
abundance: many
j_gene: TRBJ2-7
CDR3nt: TGTGCCAGCAGCAACGGACCCCAGCACGAGCAGTACTTC
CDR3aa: CASSNGPQHEQYF

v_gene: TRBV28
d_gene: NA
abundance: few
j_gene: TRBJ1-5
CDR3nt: TGTGCCAGTGTAGCGAGGAGACAGGGCAATCAGCCCCAGCATTTT
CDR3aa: CASVARRQGNQPQHF

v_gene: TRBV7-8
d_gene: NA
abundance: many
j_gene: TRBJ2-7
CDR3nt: TGTGCCAGCAGCTTAGCGTTCTCAGCGGGCGGACTCTTCTACGAGCAGTACTTC
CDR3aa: CASSLAFSAGGLFYEQYF

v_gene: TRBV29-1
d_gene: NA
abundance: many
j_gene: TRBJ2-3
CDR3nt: TGCAGCGTTGACATAGGGGAGACAGATACGCAGTATTTT
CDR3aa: CSVDIGETDTQYF

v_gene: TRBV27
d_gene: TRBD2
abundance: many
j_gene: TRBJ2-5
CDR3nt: TGTGCCAGCAGTCTCACTACCGGGACTAGCGGGAGACCGAAGGGGAGAGAGACCCAGTACTTC
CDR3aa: CASSLTTGTSGRPKGRETQYF

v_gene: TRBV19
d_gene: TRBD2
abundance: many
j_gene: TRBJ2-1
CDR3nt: TGTGCCAGTAGTTCCCTAGCGGCGCCCTCCTACAATGAGCAGTTCTTC
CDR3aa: CASSSLAAPSYNEQFF

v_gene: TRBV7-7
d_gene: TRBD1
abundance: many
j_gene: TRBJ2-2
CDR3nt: TGTGCCAGCAGCCTGACAGGGTCTAACACCGGGGAGCTGTTTTTT
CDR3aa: CASSLTGSNTGELFF

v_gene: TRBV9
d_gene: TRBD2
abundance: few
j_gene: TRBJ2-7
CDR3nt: TGTGCCAGCAGCAGAAGGGGGCACAGGCGGGAGGGTCCCCCCTACGAGCAGTACTTC
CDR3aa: CASSRRGHRREGPPYEQYF